This passage covers 21 T cell receptor beta chains from one sample sequenced in a study of circulating and synovial CD4+ cells in juvenile arthritis. This table comes from immunoSEQ multiplex PCR, and its TCRdb copy is limited to in-frame clones, with some not included. Seen here are about 30,000 clones, 85% to 95% observed once, and the top ten hold 2.5% to 3.5%. Sequencing input: CD4+ T cells from blood. The receptors here all came from a human donor with juvenile idiopathic arthritis.

A note on this clone: Other DNA sequences from this sample encode an identical CDR3 as well. DNA for the CDR3: TGCGCCAGCAGCCCTGACTCTTATAGCAATCAGCCCCAGCATTTT. Its protein product is CASSPDSYSNQPQHF. The chain combines TRBV5-1 with TRBJ1-5, with D unclear. This CDR3 is 15 amino acids long. Germline V lookup: CDR1 SGHRS, CDR2 YFSETQ. Trimming removed 4 bases from V and 0 bases from J, with 11 bases in between.

The V call is TRBV18, the J call TRBJ1-2; D is unresolved. The length of the CDR3 is 18 residues. Germline V CDR1 and CDR2: KGHSH, LQKENI. Between the trimmed V and J ends, which lost 3 bases and 2 bases, there was a span of 22 bases. CDR3 sequence: CASSPSQGGHGGNYGYTF. The CDR3 bases are TGTGCCAGCTCACCCTCCCAAGGCGGGCACGGAGGGAACTATGGCTACACCTTC.

The chain links TRBV19 to TRBJ2-1, with 9 bases aligning to TRBD2. V shed 7 bases and J 0 bases; nucleotides not matched to a gene: 4. Per the germline V gene, CDR1 is LNHDA and CDR2 is SQIVND (reference sequence). The CDR3 runs 15 residues. CDR3: CASTSGGSSYNEQFF. CDR3 nucleotide sequence: TGTGCCAGTACCAGCGGGGGGAGCTCCTACAATGAGCAGTTCTTC.

The V gene is TRBV9, the J gene TRBJ2-1; D possibly corresponds to TRBD2 (6 bases). This CDR3 contains 16 residues. Between the trimmed V and J ends, which lost 0 bases and 11 bases, there was a span of 21 bases. Germline-derived CDR1 and CDR2 are SGDLS and YYNGEE. This CDR3 reads CASSVEPGTGHKKQFF. The CDR3, as DNA: TGTGCCAGCAGCGTAGAACCCGGGACTGGGCATAAGAAGCAGTTCTTC.

The chain recombines TRBV25-1 with TRBJ1-5; no reliable D call. V was trimmed by 1 base and J by 9 bases, leaving 4 bases between them. CDR1 is MGHDK, CDR2 SYGVNS, per germline. The CDR3 is 11 residues long. The CDR3 region is CASSESGPQHF. CDR3 in DNA: TGTGCCAGCAGTGAATCCGGGCCCCAGCATTTT. Based on the CDR3 plus reference TRBV25-1 and TRBJ1-5, the full variable domain is EADIYQTPRYLVIGTGKKITLECSQTMGHDKMYWYQQDPGMELHLIHYSYGVNSTEKGDLSSESTVSRIRTEHFPLTLESARPSHTSQYLCASSESGPQHFGDGTRLSIL.

The chain is built from TRBV11-2 and TRBJ2-7, with 10 bases that match TRBD2. In germline, CDR1 is SGHAT, CDR2 FQNNGV. V lost 0 bases, J lost 5 bases, and 4 bases stayed unmatched. The CDR3 sequence is 15 residues long. The CDR3 region has the DNA TGTGCCAGCAGCTTAGAGGGACTAGCGACGAACGAGCAGTACTTC. This translates into CASSLEGLATNEQYF.

The rearrangement links TRBV6-1 to TRBJ2-2, with TRBD2 as a possible D gene (6 bases). The V end lost 7 bases, the J end lost 6 bases, and 15 bases lay between the germline ends. This CDR3 has 14 residues. Germline lookup yields CDR1 MNHNS and CDR2 SASEGT. The CDR3 loop reads CASNPGEVSGELFF. In DNA form, the CDR3 reads TGTGCCAGCAACCCCGGGGAGGTGTCCGGGGAGCTGTTTTTT.

The rearrangement uses TRBV7-2 and TRBJ2-5; the D gene is possibly TRBD2 (5 bases). Between the trimmed V and J ends, which lost 5 bases and 1 base, there was a span of 14 bases. Germline V CDR1 and CDR2: SGHTA, FQGNSA. This CDR3 region has 15 residues. This chain's CDR3 is CASSPSRGTQETQYF. The CDR3 DNA sequence: TGTGCCAGCAGCCCCTCTCGGGGAACCCAAGAGACCCAGTACTTC.

This clone occurred once. V and J are TRBV27 and TRBJ2-5, with 11 nucleotides matching TRBD1. The trim removed 4 bases at V and 0 bases at J, leaving 10 bases unmatched. The germline V gene has CDR1 MNHEY and CDR2 SMNVEV (reference sequence). The CDR3 consists of 18 residues. The CDR3 here is CASSSGQGGALYQETQYF. For the CDR3, the DNA is TGTGCCAGCAGTTCGGGACAGGGGGGGGCTTTGTACCAAGAGACCCAGTACTTC.

DNA of the CDR3: TGTGCCAGCAGCTTGGGAGGATACAGGGGGGCCACTGAAGCTTTCTTT. Protein sequence: CASSLGGYRGATEAFF. This chain joins TRBV7-2 and TRBJ1-1; 8 bases fit TRBD1. Per the germline V gene, CDR1 is SGHTA and CDR2 is FQGNSA. There are 16 residues in the CDR3. Trimming removed 3 bases from V and 4 bases from J; junction bases left unmatched: 10.

The V call is TRBV9, the J call TRBJ1-2, with 7 bases matching TRBD1. V shed 4 bases and J 0 bases; nucleotides not matched to a gene: 9. This CDR3 is 16 amino acids long. Per germline, CDR1 SGDLS and CDR2 YYNGEE. As DNA, the CDR3 is TGTGCCAGCAGCCACAGGGGCGACAGGGCTAACTATGGCTACACCTTC. As protein: CASSHRGDRANYGYTF.

Of note for this clone: Additional DNA sequences in this sample encode the identical CDR3. CDR3 in DNA: TGCGCCAGCAGCTTGGCGGGGACAGGGGGGTACGAGCAGTACTTC. Its translation: CASSLAGTGGYEQYF. The chain carries TRBV5-1 and TRBJ2-7; 11 positions match TRBD1. There are 15 residues in the CDR3. Germline CDR1 reads SGHRS; CDR2 reads YFSETQ. The J segment lost 4 bases and the V segment lost 0 bases, leaving 3 bases of the junction unmatched.

V gene TRBV27 combines with J gene TRBJ2-7; maybe TRBD1 (6 bases). The V and J ends lost 8 bases and 6 bases respectively, with 23 bases between them. The germline V gene has CDR1 MNHEY and CDR2 SMNVEV (reference sequence). The length of the CDR3 is 15 residues. CDR3 region: CASGKGVQLSGEQYF. The CDR3 DNA follows: TGTGCCAGCGGTAAGGGGGTTCAACTTTCCGGCGAGCAGTACTTC.

The chain couples TRBV10-3 to TRBJ2-1; 10 nucleotides align to TRBD2. CDR1 and CDR2 from the germline V gene are ENHRY and SYGVKD. Trimming removed 6 bases from V and 8 bases from J; junction bases left unmatched: 10. There are 15 residues in the CDR3. The DNA of the CDR3 is TGTGCCATCAGCCTACGAGCGGGAGGGCCGCATGAGCAGTTCTTC. This sequence encodes CAISLRAGGPHEQFF.

The chain carries TRBV10-3 and TRBJ1-5; no clear D gene. The length of the CDR3 is 14 residues. Germline V lookup: CDR1 ENHRY, CDR2 SYGVKD. Between the trimmed V and J ends, which lost 2 bases and 1 base, there was a span of 6 bases. CDR3 DNA sequence: TGTGCCATCAGTGAGAGCGACAGCAATCAGCCCCAGCATTTT. This translates into CAISESDSNQPQHF.

The rearrangement links TRBV30 to TRBJ1-2; TRBD1 is a possible D gene (5 bases). The germline CDR1 and CDR2 sequences are GTSNPN and SVGIG (reference sequence). V shed 0 bases and J shed 5 bases, with 10 bases lying between them. This CDR3 is 13 amino acids long. As DNA, the CDR3 is TGTGCCTGGAGTGTAGCCCAGGGTTATGGCTACACCTTC. This codes for CAWSVAQGYGYTF.

This rearrangement joins TRBV5-1 to TRBJ2-7, with TRBD1 as a possible D gene (6 bases). Germline assignment: CDR1 SGHRS and CDR2 YFSETQ. The CDR3 runs 17 residues. V was clipped by 3 bases and J by 3 bases, with 22 bases between them. The CDR3 coding sequence is TGCGCCAGCAGCTCCGGGACATCGAGTAATGCGGACTACGAGCAGTACTTC. This translates into CASSSGTSSNADYEQYF.

The rearrangement joins TRBV5-5 to TRBJ1-1; possible D gene TRBD1, 6 bases. The V gene's germline CDR1 is SGHKS and CDR2 YYEKEE (reference sequence). Deletions cut 4 bases from V and 11 bases from J, with 21 bases between. The CDR3 covers 14 residues. The CDR3 coding sequence is TGTGCCAGCAGCGCTGACAGACCAGGGGCCAAGGCTTTCTTT. Protein: CASSADRPGAKAFF. The whole variable domain, filled in from reference TRBV5-5 and TRBJ1-1, reads DAGVTQSPTHLIKTRGQQVTLRCSPISGHKSVSWYQQVLGQGPQFIFQYYEKEERGRGNFPDRFSARQFPNYSSELNVNALLLGDSALYLCASSADRPGAKAFFGQGTRLTVV.

The genes are TRBV5-1 and TRBJ2-5; D is perhaps TRBD1 (6 bases). The CDR3 spans 14 residues. Germline V lookup: CDR1 SGHRS, CDR2 YFSETQ. The germline V and J ends were trimmed by 3 bases and 1 base, with 10 bases remaining between them. The CDR3 spells CASSSHRAQETQYF. The CDR3 region has the DNA TGCGCCAGCAGCTCACACAGGGCCCAAGAGACCCAGTACTTC.

This chain uses TRBV28 with TRBJ2-5, with 8 nucleotides matching TRBD1. The germline V gene encodes CDR1 MDHEN and CDR2 SYDVKM. Trimming cost V 6 bases and J 5 bases; bases outside gene matches: 14. The CDR3 loop spans 16 amino acids. DNA for the CDR3: TGTGCCAGCAGATCTCCCGGGACAGGTGTAAGGGAGACCCAGTACTTC. Its protein product is CASRSPGTGVRETQYF.

The chain links TRBV28 to TRBJ1-5; no reliable D call. This CDR3 has 12 amino acids. V was cut by 6 bases and J by 7 bases, with 10 bases left in between. The germline gives CDR1 MDHEN, CDR2 SYDVKM. The CDR3 nucleotides are TGTGCCAGCAGCCGCGGGGAGCAGCCCCAGCATTTT. It yields the protein CASSRGEQPQHF.